This TCR beta chain comes out of a study of blood T cell repertoires in COVID-19. Study overall: Both acute and convalescent COVID-19 samples were obtained from the United States, Italy and Spain. Sources were T cells, B-cell-depleted T cells, or PBMCs; the material itself was cDNA or gDNA.

CDR3 size: 15 residues. CDR1 and CDR2 from the germline V gene are MNHEY and SVGAGI. Trimming shortened V by 7 bases and J by 0 bases, and 13 bases separated the two germline ends. Assignments of participants to cohorts depended upon their own reported clinical history. Two consecutive negative NP/OP PCR tests, clearance, or resolved symptoms defined Cohort 3 recovery. Only in-frame clones appear in the TCRdb table, and some are missing; sequencing was by immunoSEQ multiplex PCR. Altogether some 490,000 clones are present, about nine tenths being singletons, with the ten largest covering more than 7.5%.

The sample was PBMCs or T cells enriched from blood (not recorded which). This TCR was recovered from a woman aged 55-70 years who had recovered from COVID-19. This chain uses TRBV6-5 with TRBJ1-3; D call uncertain. CDR3 DNA sequence: TGTGCCAGCAAGGAGGAAGGGTACTCTGGAAACACCATATATTTT. Its protein is CASKEEGYSGNTIYF.